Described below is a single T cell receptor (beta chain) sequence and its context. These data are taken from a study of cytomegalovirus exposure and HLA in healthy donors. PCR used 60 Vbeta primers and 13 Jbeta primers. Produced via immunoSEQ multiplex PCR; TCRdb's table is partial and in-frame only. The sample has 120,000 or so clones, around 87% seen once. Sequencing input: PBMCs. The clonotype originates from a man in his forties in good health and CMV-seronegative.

CDR3 nucleotides: TGTGCCAGCAGTGAACGGGACAGCTCCTACGAGCAGTACTTC. Its protein product is CASSERDSSYEQYF. The chain employs TRBV2 and TRBJ2-7; 7 bases line up with TRBD1. V dropped 2 bases and J dropped 0; count of bases not matched to a gene: 1. Germline-derived CDR1 and CDR2 are SNHLY and FYNNEI. The CDR3 extends over 14 amino acids.